These 5 T cell receptor beta chains were all obtained from the same sample, sequenced in a study of a mutant IDH1 vaccine in newly diagnosed glioma. The method was immunoSEQ multiplex PCR; TCRdb's version includes in-frame clones alone and lacks a portion of them. The sample shows some 56,000 clones, about 90% of them seen only once. Time point indicated: baseline, week 1 (first vaccination visit). Described treatment: pre-vaccination baseline after standard-of-care therapy. This specimen was PBMCs, taken from a glioma patient treated with radiotherapy, temozolomide or both. The receptor source for this set is a man in his forties or fifties with glioma.

For the CDR3, the DNA is TGTGCCAGCAGCGGGACAGGGAACGAGCAGTACTTC. Its translation: CASSGTGNEQYF. The V call is TRBV9, the J call TRBJ2-7; the match to TRBD1 covers 8 bases. The CDR3 loop spans 12 amino acids. The germline CDR1 and CDR2 sequences are SGDLS and YYNGEE. With V trimmed by 3 bases and J by 5 bases, 1 base remained unmatched.

The rearrangement joins TRBV27 to TRBJ2-1; D might be TRBD2 (5 bases). The V gene's germline CDR1 is MNHEY and CDR2 SMNVEV (reference sequence). This CDR3 contains 12 residues. The ends were cut back, 4 bases at V and 6 bases at J, with 7 bases in the middle. The CDR3, as DNA: TGTGCCAGCAGTTCGGCGGGCAATGAGCAGTTCTTC. Protein product: CASSSAGNEQFF.

This clone showed up just a few times. This chain uses TRBV21-1 with TRBJ2-2; TRBD1 is taken as the D call from the table, unchecked against the DNA. TRBV21-1 is labeled a pseudogene. The CDR3 sequence is 14 residues long. The CDR3 loop is CASSKAGDREKLFF. In nucleotides, the CDR3 is TGTGCCAGCAGCAAAGCGGGGGACAGGGAGAAGCTGTTTTTT.

The V gene is TRBV30, the J gene TRBJ2-2; 8 bases line up with TRBD1. The CDR3 is made up of 13 amino acids. The junction had 10 bases not matched to a gene; V was cut back by 7 bases and J by 9 bases. Germline V lookup: CDR1 GTSNPN, CDR2 SVGIG (reference sequence). CDR3 loop: CAYLDRGERELFF. DNA for the CDR3: TGTGCCTACCTCGACAGGGGCGAAAGGGAGCTGTTTTTT.

The gene calls are TRBV5-8 and TRBJ2-5; 11 nucleotides align to TRBD2. J lost 5 bases, V lost 0 bases, and 6 bases had no gene match. This CDR3 is built from 16 residues. The germline V gene encodes CDR1 SGHTS and CDR2 YDEGEE. DNA for the CDR3: TGTGCCAGCAGCTTGGGTAGCGGGGGGGCTTCGGAGACCCAGTACTTC. Translating it yields CASSLGSGGASETQYF.